Sequencing of this TCR beta chain was carried out in a study of OX40 agonist ivuxolimab in advanced cancers. Study background: The dose of intravenous ivuxolimab that patients received every 2 weeks ranged from 0.01 to 10 mg/kg.

The assay was immunoSEQ multiplex PCR, and TCRdb's table has in-frame clones only and misses some. The sample has some 81,000 clones; 80% to 90% are singletons. The study, taken as a whole, reports: On average, CD8+ T cells showed a greater number of expanded clones than CD4+. Nonresponders included some who also had low normalized T-cell clonal expansion.

Comments on this clone: The target antigen is unknown.

Germline assignment: CDR1 SEHNR and CDR2 FQNEAQ (reference sequence). The CDR3 is 14 amino acids. V shed 1 base and J shed 7 bases, with 11 bases lying between them. The timepoints at which blood was sampled were baseline, cycle 4 day 1, and cycle 7 day 1. The gene calls are TRBV7-9 and TRBJ2-1; maybe TRBD1 (5 bases). The sequenced sample was CD4+ or CD8+ T cells sorted from blood, obtained in a trial of the OX40 agonist ivuxolimab. The clonotype originates from an adult with an advanced solid tumor such as melanoma, head and neck, liver or kidney cancer. The CDR3: CASSLEDRGNEQFF. DNA for the CDR3: TGTGCCAGCAGCTTAGAGGATAGGGGTAATGAGCAGTTCTTC.